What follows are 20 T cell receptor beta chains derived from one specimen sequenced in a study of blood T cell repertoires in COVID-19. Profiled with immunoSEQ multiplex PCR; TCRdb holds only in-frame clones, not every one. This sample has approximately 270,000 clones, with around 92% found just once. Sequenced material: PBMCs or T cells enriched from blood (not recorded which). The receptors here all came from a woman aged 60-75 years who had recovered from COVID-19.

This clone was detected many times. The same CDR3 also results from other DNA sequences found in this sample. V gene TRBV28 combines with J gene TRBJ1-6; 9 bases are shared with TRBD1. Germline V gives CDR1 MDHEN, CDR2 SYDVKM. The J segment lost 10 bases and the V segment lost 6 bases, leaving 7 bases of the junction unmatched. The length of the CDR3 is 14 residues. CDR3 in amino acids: CASSPGQGRSPLHF. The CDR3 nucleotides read TGTGCCAGCAGCCCAGGACAGGGGAGATCACCCCTCCACTTT.

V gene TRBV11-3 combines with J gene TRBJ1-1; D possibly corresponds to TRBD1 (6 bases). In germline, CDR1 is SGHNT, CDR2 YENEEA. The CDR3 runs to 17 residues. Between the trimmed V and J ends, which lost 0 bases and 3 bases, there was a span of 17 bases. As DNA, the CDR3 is TGTGCCAGCAGCTTAGATTGGGCAGGGGAAAGTGACACTGAAGCTTTCTTT. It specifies CASSLDWAGESDTEAFF.

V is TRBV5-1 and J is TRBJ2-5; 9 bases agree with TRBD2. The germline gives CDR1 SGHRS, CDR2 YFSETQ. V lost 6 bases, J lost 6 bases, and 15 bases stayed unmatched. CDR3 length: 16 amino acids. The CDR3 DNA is TGCGCCAGCACATCGGCGGGGGGGCAGGGAAGGAAGACCCAGTACTTC. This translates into CASTSAGGQGRKTQYF. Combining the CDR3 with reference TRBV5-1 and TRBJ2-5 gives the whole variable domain KAGVTQTPRYLIKTRGQQVTLSCSPISGHRSVSWYQQTPGQGLQFLFEYFSETQRNKGNFPGRFSGRQFSNSRSEMNVSTLELGDSALYLCASTSAGGQGRKTQYFGPGTRLLVL.

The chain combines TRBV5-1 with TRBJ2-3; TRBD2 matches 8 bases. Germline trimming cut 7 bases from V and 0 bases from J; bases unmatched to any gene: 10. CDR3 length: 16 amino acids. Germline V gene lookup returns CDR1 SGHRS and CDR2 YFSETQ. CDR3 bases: TGCGCCAGCTCCAGGGGCGGGGGGCCGAGCACAGATACGCAGTATTTT. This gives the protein CASSRGGGPSTDTQYF.

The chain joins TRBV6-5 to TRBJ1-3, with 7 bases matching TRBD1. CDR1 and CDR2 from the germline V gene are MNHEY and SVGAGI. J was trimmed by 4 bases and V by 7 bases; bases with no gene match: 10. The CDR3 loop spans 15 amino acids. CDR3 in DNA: TGTGCCAGCACTTATGACAGGGATGCGGGAAACACCATATATTTT. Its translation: CASTYDRDAGNTIYF.

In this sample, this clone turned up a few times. The CDR3 sequence is CASSSGLTYEQYF. The DNA for the CDR3 is TGTGCCAGCAGCTCGGGACTCACTTACGAGCAGTACTTC. The chain recombines TRBV7-8 with TRBJ2-7, with D possibly TRBD2 on 6 matching bases. The CDR3 runs 13 residues. CDR1 is SGHVS and CDR2 is FQNEAQ in the germline V gene. V shed 4 bases and J shed 4 bases, with 11 bases lying between them.

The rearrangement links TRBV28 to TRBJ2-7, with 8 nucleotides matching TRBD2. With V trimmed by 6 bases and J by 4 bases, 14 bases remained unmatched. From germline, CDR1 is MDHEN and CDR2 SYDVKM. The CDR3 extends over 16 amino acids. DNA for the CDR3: TGTGCCAGCAGCCAACCTGGAGTAGCGGGAAGGTACGAGCAGTACTTC. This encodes CASSQPGVAGRYEQYF.

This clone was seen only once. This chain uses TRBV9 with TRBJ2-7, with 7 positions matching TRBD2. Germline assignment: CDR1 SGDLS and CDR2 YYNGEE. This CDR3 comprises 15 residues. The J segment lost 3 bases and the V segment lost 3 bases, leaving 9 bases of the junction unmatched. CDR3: CASSGEGLGLYEQYF. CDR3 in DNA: TGTGCCAGCAGCGGGGAAGGACTAGGACTCTACGAGCAGTACTTC.

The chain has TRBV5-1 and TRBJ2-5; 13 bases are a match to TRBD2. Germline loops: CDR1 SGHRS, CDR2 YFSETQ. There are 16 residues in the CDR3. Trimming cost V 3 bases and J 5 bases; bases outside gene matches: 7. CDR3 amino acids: CASSYGLAGVPETQYF. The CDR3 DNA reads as TGCGCCAGCAGCTATGGACTAGCGGGGGTCCCGGAGACCCAGTACTTC.

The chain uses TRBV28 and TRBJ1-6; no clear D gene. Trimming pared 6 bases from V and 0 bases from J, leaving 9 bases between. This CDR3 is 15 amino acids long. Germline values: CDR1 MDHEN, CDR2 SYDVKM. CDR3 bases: TGTGCCAGCAGCTTCAGGATCTCCTATAATTCACCCCTCCACTTT. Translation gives CASSFRISYNSPLHF. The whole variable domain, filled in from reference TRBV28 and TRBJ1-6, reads DVKVTQSSRYLVKRTGEKVFLECVQDMDHENMFWYRQDPGLGLRLIYFSYDVKMKEKGDIPEGYSVSREKKERFSLILESASTNQTSMYLCASSFRISYNSPLHFGNGTRLTVT.

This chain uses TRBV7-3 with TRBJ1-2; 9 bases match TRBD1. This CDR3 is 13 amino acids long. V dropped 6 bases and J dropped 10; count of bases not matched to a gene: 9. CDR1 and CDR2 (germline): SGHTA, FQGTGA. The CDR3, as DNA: TGTGCCAGCAGGCTTACAGGGGGCGAGGACTACACCTTC. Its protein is CASRLTGGEDYTF. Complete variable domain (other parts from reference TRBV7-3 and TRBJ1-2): GAGVSQTPSNKVTEKGKYVELRCDPISGHTALYWYRQSLGQGPEFLIYFQGTGAADDSGLPNDRFFAVRPEGSVSTLKIQRTERGDSAVYLCASRLTGGEDYTFGSGTRLTVV.

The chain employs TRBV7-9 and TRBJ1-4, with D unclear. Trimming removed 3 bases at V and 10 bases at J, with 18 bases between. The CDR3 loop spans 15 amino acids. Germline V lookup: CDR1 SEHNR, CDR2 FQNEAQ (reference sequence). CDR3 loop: CASSLAGSLVGKLFF. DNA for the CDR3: TGTGCCAGCAGCTTGGCGGGTAGTTTGGTCGGAAAACTGTTTTTT.

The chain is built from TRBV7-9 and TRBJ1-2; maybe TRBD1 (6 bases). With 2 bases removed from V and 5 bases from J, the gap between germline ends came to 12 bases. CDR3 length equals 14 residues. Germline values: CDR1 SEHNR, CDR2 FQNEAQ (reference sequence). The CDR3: CASSLTTGYYGYTF. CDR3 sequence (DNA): TGTGCCAGCAGCTTAACGACAGGATATTATGGCTACACCTTC. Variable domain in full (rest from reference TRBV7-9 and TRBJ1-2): DTGVSQNPRHKITKRGQNVTFRCDPISEHNRLYWYRQTLGQGPEFLTYFQNEAQLEKSRLLSDRFSAERPKGSFSTLEIQRTEQGDSAMYLCASSLTTGYYGYTFGSGTRLTVV.

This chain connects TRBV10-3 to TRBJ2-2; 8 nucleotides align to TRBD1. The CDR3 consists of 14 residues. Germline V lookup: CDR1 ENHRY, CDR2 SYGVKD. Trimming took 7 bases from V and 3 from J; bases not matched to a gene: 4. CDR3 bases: TGTGCCATCACCTCGGACAGGGACACCGGGGAGCTGTTTTTT. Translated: CAITSDRDTGELFF.

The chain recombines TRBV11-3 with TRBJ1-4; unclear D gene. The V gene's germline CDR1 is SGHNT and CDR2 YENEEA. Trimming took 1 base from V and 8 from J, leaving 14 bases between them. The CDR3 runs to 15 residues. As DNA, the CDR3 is TGTGCCAGCAGCTTAGGGGCCCACCCCAGCGAAAAACTGTTTTTT. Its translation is CASSLGAHPSEKLFF.

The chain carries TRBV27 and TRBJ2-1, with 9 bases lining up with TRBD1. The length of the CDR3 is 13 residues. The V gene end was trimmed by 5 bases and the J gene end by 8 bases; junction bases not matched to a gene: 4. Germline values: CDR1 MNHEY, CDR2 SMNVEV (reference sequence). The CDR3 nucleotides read TGTGCCAGCAGTCTACAGGGGGCCCATGAGCAGTTCTTC. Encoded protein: CASSLQGAHEQFF.

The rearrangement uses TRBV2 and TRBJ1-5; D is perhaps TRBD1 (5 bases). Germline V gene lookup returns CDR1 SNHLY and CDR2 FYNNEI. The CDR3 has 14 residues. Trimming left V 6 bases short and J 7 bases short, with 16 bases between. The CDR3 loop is CASRDRIRGQPQHF. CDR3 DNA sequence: TGTGCCAGCAGGGATAGGATTCGGGGGCAGCCCCAGCATTTT.

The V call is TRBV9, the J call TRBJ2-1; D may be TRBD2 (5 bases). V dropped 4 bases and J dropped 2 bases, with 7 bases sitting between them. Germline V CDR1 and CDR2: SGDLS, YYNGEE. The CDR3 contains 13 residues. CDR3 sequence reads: CASSTGAYNEQFF. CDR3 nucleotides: TGTGCCAGCAGCACCGGGGCCTACAATGAGCAGTTCTTC.

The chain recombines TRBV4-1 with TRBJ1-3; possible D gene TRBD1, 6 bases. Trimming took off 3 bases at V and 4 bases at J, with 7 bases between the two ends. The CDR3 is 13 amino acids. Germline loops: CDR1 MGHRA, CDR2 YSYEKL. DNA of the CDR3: TGCGCCAGCAGCCATGGACAGGGAAACACCATATATTTT. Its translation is CASSHGQGNTIYF.

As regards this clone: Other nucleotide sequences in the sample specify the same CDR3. CDR3 in amino acids: CSVAGGGEKLFF. CDR3 DNA: TGCAGCGTCGCCGGGGGGGGTGAAAAACTGTTTTTT. The rearrangement joins TRBV29-1 to TRBJ1-4, with a weak D call TRBD1 (5 bases). The CDR3 totals 12 residues. The germline V gene has CDR1 SQVTM and CDR2 ANQGSEA. V was trimmed by 6 bases and J by 7 bases, leaving 12 bases between them.